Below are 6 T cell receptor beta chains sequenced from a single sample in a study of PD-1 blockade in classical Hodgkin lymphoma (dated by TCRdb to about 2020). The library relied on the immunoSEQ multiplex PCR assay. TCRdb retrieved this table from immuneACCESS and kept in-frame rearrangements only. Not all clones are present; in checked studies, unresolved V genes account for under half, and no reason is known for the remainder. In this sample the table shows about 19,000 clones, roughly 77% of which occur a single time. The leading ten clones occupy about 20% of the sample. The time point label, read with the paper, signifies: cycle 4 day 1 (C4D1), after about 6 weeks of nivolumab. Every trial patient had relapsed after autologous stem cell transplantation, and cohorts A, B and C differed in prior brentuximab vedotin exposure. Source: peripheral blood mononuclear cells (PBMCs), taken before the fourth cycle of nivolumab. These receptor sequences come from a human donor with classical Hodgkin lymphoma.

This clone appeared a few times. CDR3 in DNA: TGTGCCATCAACGAGTGGGGAGGCTACTATGGCTACACCTTC. It encodes CAINEWGGYYGYTF. The chain is built from TRBV10-3 and TRBJ1-2, with unresolved D. CDR1 is ENHRY, CDR2 SYGVKD, per germline. This CDR3 is built from 14 residues. Trimming pared 7 bases from V and 3 bases from J, leaving 15 bases between.

The CDR3: CASSLRQGAYNEQFF. In DNA form, the CDR3 reads TGTGCCAGCAGCTTAAGACAGGGGGCCTACAATGAGCAGTTCTTC. The chain carries TRBV7-2 and TRBJ2-1, with 9 bases that match TRBD1. Germline V gives CDR1 SGHTA, CDR2 FQGNSA. The CDR3 loop spans 15 amino acids. Trimming cost V 2 bases and J 2 bases; bases outside gene matches: 1.

Here the CDR3 DNA reads TGTGCCAGTAGTACACGAATAGGTAACACTGAAGCTTTCTTT. Its translation: CASSTRIGNTEAFF. This chain links TRBV19 with TRBJ1-1, with unresolved D. V was clipped by 4 bases and J by 2 bases, with 11 bases between them. Germline V lookup: CDR1 LNHDA, CDR2 SQIVND (reference sequence). This CDR3 contains 14 residues. The full variable domain, with the rest looked up from reference TRBV19 and TRBJ1-1, is DGGITQSPKYLFRKEGQNVTLSCEQNLNHDAMYWYRQDPGQGLRLIYYSQIVNDFQKGDIAEGYSVSREKKESFPLTVTSAQKNPTAFYLCASSTRIGNTEAFFGQGTRLTVV.

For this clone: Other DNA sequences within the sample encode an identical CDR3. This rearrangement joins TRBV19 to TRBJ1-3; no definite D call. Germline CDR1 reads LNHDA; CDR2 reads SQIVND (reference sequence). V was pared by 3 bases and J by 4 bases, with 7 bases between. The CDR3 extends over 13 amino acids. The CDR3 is CASSILTGNTIYF. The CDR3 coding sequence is TGTGCCAGTAGTATTTTAACCGGAAACACCATATATTTT. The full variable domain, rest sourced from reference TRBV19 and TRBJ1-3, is DGGITQSPKYLFRKEGQNVTLSCEQNLNHDAMYWYRQDPGQGLRLIYYSQIVNDFQKGDIAEGYSVSREKKESFPLTVTSAQKNPTAFYLCASSILTGNTIYFGEGSWLTVV.

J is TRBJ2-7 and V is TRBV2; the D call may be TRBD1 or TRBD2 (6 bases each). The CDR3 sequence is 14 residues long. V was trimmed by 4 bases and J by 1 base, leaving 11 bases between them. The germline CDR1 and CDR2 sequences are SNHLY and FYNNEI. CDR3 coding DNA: TGTGCCAGCAGTGGGGGGGCATTATCCTACGAGCAGTACTTC. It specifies CASSGGALSYEQYF.

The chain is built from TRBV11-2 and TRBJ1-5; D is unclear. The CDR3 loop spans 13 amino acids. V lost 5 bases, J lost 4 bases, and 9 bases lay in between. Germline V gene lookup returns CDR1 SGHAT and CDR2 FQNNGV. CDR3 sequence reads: CASSPGENQPQHF. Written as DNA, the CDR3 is TGTGCCAGCAGCCCTGGGGAGAATCAGCCCCAGCATTTT. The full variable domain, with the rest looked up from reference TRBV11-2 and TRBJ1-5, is EAGVAQSPRYKIIEKRQSVAFWCNPISGHATLYWYQQILGQGPKLLIQFQNNGVVDDSQLPKDRFSAERLKGVDSTLKIQPAKLEDSAVYLCASSPGENQPQHFGDGTRLSIL.